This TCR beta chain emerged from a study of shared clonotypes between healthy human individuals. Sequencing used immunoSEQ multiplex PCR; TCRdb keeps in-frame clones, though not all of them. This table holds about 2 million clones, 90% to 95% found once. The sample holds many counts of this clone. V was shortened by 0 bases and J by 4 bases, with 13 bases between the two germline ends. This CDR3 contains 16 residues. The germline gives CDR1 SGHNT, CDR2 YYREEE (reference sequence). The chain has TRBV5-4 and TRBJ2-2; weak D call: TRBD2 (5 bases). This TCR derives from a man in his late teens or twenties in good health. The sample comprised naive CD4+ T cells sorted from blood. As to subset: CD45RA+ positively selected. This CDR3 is CASSLAGRSGTGELFF. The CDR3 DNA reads TGTGCCAGCAGCTTGGCAGGTAGAAGCGGCACCGGGGAGCTGTTTTTT.